These 15 T cell receptor beta chains were all obtained from the same sample, sequenced in a study of shared clonotypes between healthy human individuals (TCRdb year 2020). The library came from the immunoSEQ multiplex PCR assay. The source is immuneACCESS, and TCRdb retained only in-frame sequences with V and J called. Part of the clones is not carried over; for the studies checked, unresolved V genes explain less than half of this, and the remainder is unexplained. This sample comprises approximately 460,000 clones, around 77% of them detected only once. Of the sample, 12% falls within the top ten clones. The sequenced sample was PBMCs. All receptors come from a middle-aged woman in good health. Some clones in this sample may be carry-over from other donors' samples.

The chain uses TRBV27 and TRBJ1-1; 8 bases match TRBD1. Trimming removed 4 bases from V and 5 bases from J; junction bases left unmatched: 15. Germline CDR1 reads MNHEY; CDR2 reads SMNVEV (reference sequence). The CDR3 spans 17 residues. The CDR3 bases are TGTGCCAGCAGTTCAATCTACCGGACAGGGCGGCGGACTGAAGCTTTCTTT. Its protein is CASSSIYRTGRRTEAFF.

This rearrangement joins TRBV19 to TRBJ2-5; the D is unclear. V was trimmed by 5 bases and J by 5 bases, leaving 12 bases between them. The CDR3 totals 13 residues. Germline-derived CDR1 and CDR2 are LNHDA and SQIVND (reference sequence). The CDR3 sequence is CASSSDRSETQYF. The CDR3 DNA reads TGTGCCAGTAGTTCAGACCGCTCGGAGACCCAGTACTTC.

About this clone: A much larger clone differs by one base, so this may be a read error. V usage is TRBV30 and J usage is TRBJ2-7; D is unclear. Germline CDR1 is GTSNPN and CDR2 is SVGIG (reference sequence). The length of the CDR3 is 11 residues. The CDR3 DNA sequence: TGTGCCTGTAGTGTACAAGCGGAGCAGTACTTC. Translating gives CACSVQAEQYF.

V gene TRBV5-1 combines with J gene TRBJ2-6, with D perhaps TRBD2 (6 bases). Germline-derived CDR1 and CDR2 are SGHRS and YFSETQ. Trimming removed 4 bases at V and 1 base at J, with 15 bases between. The CDR3 sequence is 17 residues long. CDR3 nucleotides: TGCGCCAGCAGCATGGGTGGGACTTCTTCTGGGGCCAACGTCCTGACTTTC. Encoded protein: CASSMGGTSSGANVLTF.

This clone turned up a few times. A read error may be the cause here, since a much bigger clone is one base away. V usage is TRBV28 and J usage is TRBJ2-7; the D gene is possibly TRBD2 (5 bases). Germline V gives CDR1 MDHEN, CDR2 SYDVKM. The CDR3 extends over 15 amino acids. The CDR3 loop reads CASSSPSVSEYERYF. DNA for the CDR3: TGTGCCAGCAGTTCCCCTTCGGTTAGCGAGTACGAGCGGTACTTC.

The chain links TRBV10-3 to TRBJ1-2; a possible D gene is TRBD1 (5 bases). The CDR3 contains 14 residues. V was cut by 8 bases and J by 3 bases, with 16 bases left in between. Germline V gives CDR1 ENHRY, CDR2 SYGVKD. The CDR3 bases are TGTGCCATCGGGACCCGGGACGGAGACTATGGCTACACCTTC. The encoded protein is CAIGTRDGDYGYTF.

This chain links TRBV21-1 with TRBJ2-3; TRBD1 is taken as the D call from the table, unchecked against the DNA. TRBV21-1 is noted as a pseudogene. CDR3 size: 15 residues. In DNA form, the CDR3 reads TGTGCCAGCAGCACCCAGGGGGCAAAATCCTTACGGCAGTATTTT. Translated: CASSTQGAKSLRQYF.

The chain carries TRBV11-1 and TRBJ2-3; D is possibly TRBD1 or TRBD2 (6 bases each). This CDR3 contains 16 residues. The germline V and J ends were trimmed by 1 base and 1 base, with 12 bases remaining between them. The V gene's germline CDR1 is SGHAT and CDR2 FQDESV (reference sequence). CDR3 DNA: TGTGCCAGCAGCTTAGGTTCCGGGGGCCGCACAGATACGCAGTATTTT. It translates to CASSLGSGGRTDTQYF.

CDR3 residues: CASSRSPGQGRYEQYF. The CDR3 DNA sequence: TGTGCCAGCAGTAGGAGCCCCGGACAGGGACGCTACGAGCAGTACTTC. V is TRBV28 and J is TRBJ2-7, with 8 positions matching TRBD1. CDR3 length: 16 residues. The junction had 12 bases not matched to a gene; V was cut back by 5 bases and J by 3 bases. Germline values: CDR1 MDHEN, CDR2 SYDVKM.

The chain links TRBV7-2 to TRBJ2-5, with TRBD2 matching over 7 bases. With 5 bases clipped from V and 5 bases from J, the junction kept 11 bases outside the gene matches. The CDR3 has 15 residues. Germline V lookup: CDR1 SGHTA, CDR2 FQGNSA. The CDR3 spells CASSTNAGVEETQYF. The CDR3 coding sequence is TGTGCCAGCAGCACTAACGCGGGAGTCGAGGAGACCCAGTACTTC. Full variable domain (remainder filled in from reference TRBV7-2 and TRBJ2-5): GAGVSQSPSNKVTEKGKDVELRCDPISGHTALYWYRQSLGQGLEFLIYFQGNSAPDKSGLPSDRFSAERTGGSVSTLTIQRTQQEDSAVYLCASSTNAGVEETQYFGPGTRLLVL.

CDR3 bases: TGCAGCGTTGAAGTGGCGTTTGAAGCTTTCTTT. Protein: CSVEVAFEAFF. J is TRBJ1-1 and V is TRBV29-1; D remains unclear. Trimming removed 1 base from V and 7 bases from J, with 7 bases in between. This CDR3 comprises 11 residues. The germline gives CDR1 SQVTM, CDR2 ANQGSEA. The full variable domain, in which reference TRBV29-1 and TRBJ1-1 provide the parts outside the CDR3, is SAVISQKPSRDICQRGTSLTIQCQVDSQVTMMFWYRQQPGQSLTLIATANQGSEATYESGFVIDKFPISRPNLTFSTLTVSNMSPEDSSIYLCSVEVAFEAFFGQGTRLTVV.

This clone came up many times. The genes are TRBV18 and TRBJ1-4; tentatively, D is TRBD1 (5 bases). V gave up 3 bases and J gave up 8 bases, with 13 bases separating them. This CDR3 has 14 amino acids. Germline CDR1 reads KGHSH; CDR2 reads LQKENI. CDR3 region: CASSPDAGGEKLFF. Here the CDR3 DNA reads TGTGCCAGCTCACCTGACGCCGGGGGGGAAAAACTGTTTTTT.

The V and J genes are TRBV4-1 and TRBJ1-3; D gene unclear. This CDR3 has 14 amino acids. Between the trimmed V and J ends, which lost 0 bases and 6 bases, there was a span of 9 bases. The germline V gene has CDR1 MGHRA and CDR2 YSYEKL. CDR3 sequence: CASSQERELNTIYF. The DNA of the CDR3 is TGCGCCAGCAGCCAAGAGAGGGAATTAAACACCATATATTTT.

The V and J genes are TRBV2 and TRBJ2-5; D is ambiguous. Germline loops: CDR1 SNHLY, CDR2 FYNNEI. Trimming left V 4 bases short and J 11 bases short, with 14 bases between. The CDR3 is made up of 12 amino acids. The CDR3: CASSVEVGEQYF. The CDR3 DNA is TGTGCCAGCAGTGTTGAGGTGGGTGAGCAGTACTTC. Full variable domain (missing parts from reference TRBV2 and TRBJ2-5): EPEVTQTPSHQVTQMGQEVILRCVPISNHLYFYWYRQILGQKVEFLVSFYNNEISEKSEIFDDQFSVERPDGSNFTLKIRSTKLEDSAMYFCASSVEVGEQYFGPGTRLLVL.

This clone showed up just once. This rearrangement joins TRBV7-9 to TRBJ1-5; D might be TRBD1 (5 bases). Trimming removed 5 bases from V and 6 bases from J, with 8 bases in between. The CDR3 covers 12 residues. Germline V gene sequence: CDR1 SEHNR, CDR2 FQNEAQ (reference sequence). The CDR3 region is CASSPGVQPQHF. CDR3 DNA: TGTGCCAGCAGCCCGGGGGTTCAGCCCCAGCATTTT.